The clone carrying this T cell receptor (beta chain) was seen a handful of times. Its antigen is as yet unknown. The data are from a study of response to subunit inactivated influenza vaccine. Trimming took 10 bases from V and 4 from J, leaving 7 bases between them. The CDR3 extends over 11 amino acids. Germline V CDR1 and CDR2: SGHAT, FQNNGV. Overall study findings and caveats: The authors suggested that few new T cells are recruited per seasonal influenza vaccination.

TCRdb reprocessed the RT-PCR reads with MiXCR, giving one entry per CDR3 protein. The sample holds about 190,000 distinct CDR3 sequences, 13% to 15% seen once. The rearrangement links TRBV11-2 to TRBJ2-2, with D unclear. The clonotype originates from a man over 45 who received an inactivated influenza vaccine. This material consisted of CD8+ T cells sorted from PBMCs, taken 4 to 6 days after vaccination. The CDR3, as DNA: TGTGCCACTACACTCACCGGGGAGCTGTTTTTT. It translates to CATTLTGELFF.